This paragraph covers one T cell receptor (beta chain) sequence. Its antigen remains unknown. This record belongs to a study of PD-1 blockade in classical Hodgkin lymphoma. Regarding the study as a whole: Before treatment, TCR diversity in newly diagnosed patients was reportedly lower than in healthy donors. Patients who responded completely had about the same baseline diversity as newly diagnosed patients.

Some clones are missing from TCRdb's copy, which holds only in-frame ones; the method was immunoSEQ multiplex PCR. The sample contains about 26,000 clones, approximately 64% of which appear only once. Germline values: CDR1 LNHNV, CDR2 YYDKDF (reference sequence). Trimming took 6 bases from V and 5 from J, leaving 14 bases between them. The CDR3 contains 13 residues. Each patient relapsed following autologous stem cell transplantation, and prior brentuximab vedotin exposure differed. The chain recombines TRBV15 with TRBJ2-7, with D perhaps TRBD2 (5 bases). The TCR was taken from a human donor with classical Hodgkin lymphoma. Sequenced here: peripheral blood mononuclear cells (PBMCs), sampled before the second cycle of nivolumab. In nucleotides, the CDR3 is TGTGCCACCAGAGGGAACGGGATCAACGAGCAGTACTTC. It yields the protein CATRGNGINEQYF.